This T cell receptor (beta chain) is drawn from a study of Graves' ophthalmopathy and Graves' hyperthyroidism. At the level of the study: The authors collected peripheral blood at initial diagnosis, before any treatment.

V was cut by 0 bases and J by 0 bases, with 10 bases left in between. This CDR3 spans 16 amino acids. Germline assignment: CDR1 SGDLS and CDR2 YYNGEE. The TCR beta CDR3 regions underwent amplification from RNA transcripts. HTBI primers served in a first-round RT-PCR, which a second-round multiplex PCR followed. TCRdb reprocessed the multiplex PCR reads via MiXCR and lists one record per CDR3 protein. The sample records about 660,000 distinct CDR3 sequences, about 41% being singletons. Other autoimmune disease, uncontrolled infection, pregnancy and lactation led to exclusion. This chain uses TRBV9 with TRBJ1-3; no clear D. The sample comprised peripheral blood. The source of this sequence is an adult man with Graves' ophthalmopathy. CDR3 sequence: CASSVGLGSSGNTIYF. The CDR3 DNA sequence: TGTGCCAGCAGCGTAGGTCTAGGGAGCTCTGGAAACACCATATATTTT.